This TCR beta chain was retrieved from a study of T cell responses to AZD1222 COVID-19 vaccine. Study outcomes and limitations: Most donors were white British and more were female, and clonal diversity was possibly underestimated.

Repertoires were generated with immunoSEQ multiplex PCR, while TCRdb's copy carries only in-frame clones and drops some. The top ten clones hold 9% to 14% of a sample with approximately 65,000 clones, more than 70% of them seen once. Germline CDR1 is KGHSH and CDR2 is LQKENI. This CDR3 is built from 14 residues. Trimming removed 4 bases from V and 6 bases from J; junction bases left unmatched: 8. As for this clone: Its antigen is undetermined.

This chain links TRBV18 with TRBJ1-1; 7 bases fit TRBD1. The sequencing used peripheral blood, collected on day 0 of AZD1222 vaccination. This TCR was recovered from an adult in good health. Here the CDR3 reads CASSQYRGGAEAFF. DNA of the CDR3: TGTGCCAGCTCACAGTACAGGGGTGGAGCTGAAGCTTTCTTT.